A single sample is the source of the 8 T cell receptor beta chains below, sequenced in a study of kidney transplant recipient with SARS-CoV-2 infection. From the reads, TCRdb called clonotypes with MiXCR, one entry per CDR3 protein. The sample includes about 240,000 distinct CDR3 sequences, more than 25% of them seen just once. This sample comprised a blood sample, obtained at baseline and on roughly day 120 from a kidney transplant recipient. These receptors were collected from a male patient aged 25-45 years who had COVID-19 and was a kidney transplant recipient. These T cells may partly come from the graft donor.

This clonotype showed up many times. The V gene is TRBV8-2, the J gene TRBJ1-2. TRBV8-2 is marked as a pseudogene. The CDR3 contains 16 residues. DNA for the CDR3: TGTGGCAGTAGTATACTTGATAGCCGAAAGACCTATGGCTACACCTTC. Its protein product is CGSSILDSRKTYGYTF.

This clonotype has more than one count but fewer than ten. The genes are TRBV28 and TRBJ2-1; 9 nucleotides match TRBD2. With 8 bases clipped from V and 12 bases from J, the junction kept 26 bases outside the gene matches. The CDR3 extends over 18 amino acids. Germline CDR1 MDHEN, CDR2 SYDVKM. The CDR3 bases are TGTGCCAGCTGGCCTCCCGGGGAGGGGGTACTAGCGGGTTCTGGGCAGTTCTTC. It yields the protein CASWPPGEGVLAGSGQFF.

This clonotype was seen more than once but under ten times. This rearrangement joins TRBV5-1 to TRBJ2-3, with D possibly called TRBD1 or TRBD2 (5 bases each). The CDR3 has 15 residues. V was shortened by 0 bases and J by 0 bases, with 8 bases between the two germline ends. The germline CDR1 and CDR2 sequences are SGHRS and YFSETQ. The DNA of the CDR3 is TGCGCCAGCAGCTTGGGAGGGGAGAGCACAGATACGCAGTATTTT. Translating it yields CASSLGGESTDTQYF.

About this clonotype itself: A far larger clone is just one base off, so this is likely a read error. The chain couples TRBV6-1 to TRBJ1-2; D gene unclear. Germline V gene lookup returns CDR1 MNHNS and CDR2 SASEGT. The CDR3 is made up of 17 amino acids. CDR3 coding DNA: TGTGCCAGCAGTCTCTCCTCAGGTGGGAGAAAGACCTATGGCTGCACCTTC. Protein product: CASSLSSGGRKTYGCTF.

Concerning this clonotype: This may arise from a read error, as a much more abundant clone is one base away. The V gene is TRBV10-1, the J gene TRBJ1-1, with 9 bases that match TRBD1. The CDR3 totals 14 residues. Per germline, CDR1 WNHNN and CDR2 SYGVQD (reference sequence). The DNA for the CDR3 is TGCGTCAGCAGTGAGTACGGGACAGGGTTATCAGCTTTCTTT. Translating it yields CVSSEYGTGLSAFF.

This clonotype has a count of ten or more. The rearrangement links TRBV28 to TRBJ1-2; D call uncertain. V was trimmed by 7 bases and J by 4 bases, leaving 16 bases between them. The CDR3 runs 14 residues. CDR1 is MDHEN and CDR2 is SYDVKM in the germline V gene. Here the CDR3 reads CASKNWAESYGYTF. CDR3 sequence (DNA): TGTGCCAGCAAAAATTGGGCGGAGTCCTATGGCTACACCTTC.

The chain carries TRBV21-1 and TRBJ1-5; the table's D call, TRBD1, has no DNA check behind it. TRBV21-1 is given as a pseudogene. This CDR3 is 17 amino acids long. CDR3 amino acids: CASRGRVATLHHQPQHF. The CDR3 DNA is TGTGCCAGCAGAGGCAGGGTAGCTACATTGCATCATCAGCCCCAGCATTTT.

This clonotype was recorded at least ten times. The genes are TRBV28 and TRBJ2-7; no clear D gene. The V end was cut by 3 bases, the J end by 7 bases, with 13 bases between. This CDR3 has 13 amino acids. Germline V gives CDR1 MDHEN, CDR2 SYDVKM. The CDR3 DNA reads as TGTGCCAGCAGTTTTGCCAGATACTGGGAGCAGTACTTC. Residues: CASSFARYWEQYF.